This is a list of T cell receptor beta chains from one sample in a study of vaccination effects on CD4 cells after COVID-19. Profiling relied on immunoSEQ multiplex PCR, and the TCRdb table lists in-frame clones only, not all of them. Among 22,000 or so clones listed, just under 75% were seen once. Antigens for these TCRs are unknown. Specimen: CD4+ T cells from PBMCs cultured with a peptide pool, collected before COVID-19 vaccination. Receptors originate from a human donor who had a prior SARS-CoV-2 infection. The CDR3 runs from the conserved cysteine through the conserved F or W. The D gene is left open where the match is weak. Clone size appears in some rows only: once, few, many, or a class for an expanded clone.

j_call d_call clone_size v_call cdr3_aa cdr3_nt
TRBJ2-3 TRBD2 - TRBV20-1 CSASPGGVDTQYF TGCAGTGCTAGTCCGGGAGGGGTGGATACGCAGTATTTT
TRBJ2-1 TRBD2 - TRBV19 CASKGLAGAGEQFF TGTGCCAGTAAGGGACTAGCGGGAGCTGGTGAGCAGTTCTTC
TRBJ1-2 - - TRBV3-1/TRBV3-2 CASSRTLTAIYGGYTF TGTGCCAGCAGCCGCACATTGACAGCTATCTATGGAGGCTACACCTTC
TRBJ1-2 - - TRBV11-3 CASSLEGRASNYGYTF TGTGCCAGCAGCTTAGAAGGCAGGGCCTCTAACTATGGCTACACCTTC
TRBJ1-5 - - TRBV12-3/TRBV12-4 CASSGRDQPQHF TGTGCCAGCAGCGGCAGGGATCAGCCCCAGCATTTT
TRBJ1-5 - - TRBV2 CASSGVYSNQPQHF TGTGCCAGCAGTGGGGTGTATAGCAATCAGCCCCAGCATTTT
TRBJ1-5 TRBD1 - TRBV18 CASSPDREYGQPQHF TGTGCCAGCTCACCAGACAGGGAATACGGACAGCCCCAGCATTTT
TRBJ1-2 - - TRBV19 CASSIDRDYGYTF TGTGCCAGTAGTATTGACCGGGACTATGGCTACACCTTC
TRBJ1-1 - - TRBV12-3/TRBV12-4 CASSRGNTEAFF TGTGCCAGCAGCCGAGGAAACACTGAAGCTTTCTTT
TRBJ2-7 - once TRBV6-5 CASSTGTPFYEQYF TGTGCCAGCAGTACTGGGACTCCATTCTACGAGCAGTACTTC
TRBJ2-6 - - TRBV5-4 CASSWGSIISGANVLTF TGTGCCAGCAGCTGGGGCAGTATAATCTCTGGGGCCAACGTCCTGACTTTC
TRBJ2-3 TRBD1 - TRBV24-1 CATSDPGTGPTDTQYF TGTGCCACCAGTGATCCCGGGACAGGACCCACAGATACGCAGTATTTT
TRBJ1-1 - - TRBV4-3 CASSERSQGGNTEAFF TGCGCCAGCAGCGAGCGCTCTCAAGGGGGGAACACTGAAGCTTTCTTT
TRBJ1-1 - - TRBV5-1 CASSLSGSNTEAFF TGCGCCAGCAGCTTGTCAGGATCGAACACTGAAGCTTTCTTT
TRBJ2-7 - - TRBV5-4 CASSRGVDEQYF TGTGCCAGCTCTCGGGGAGTGGACGAGCAGTACTTC
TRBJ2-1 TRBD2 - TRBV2 CASSELAGAPYNEQFF TGTGCCAGCAGTGAACTAGCGGGGGCACCCTACAATGAGCAGTTCTTC
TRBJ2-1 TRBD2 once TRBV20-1 CSASHSPSGSGNEQFF TGCAGTGCTAGTCACTCTCCTAGCGGGAGTGGAAATGAGCAGTTCTTC
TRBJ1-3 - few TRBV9 CASTLGAAGNTIYF TGTGCCAGCACCCTAGGGGCTGCGGGAAACACCATATATTTT
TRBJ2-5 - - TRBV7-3 CASSTTRGETQYF TGTGCCAGCAGCACGACTAGGGGTGAGACCCAGTACTTC
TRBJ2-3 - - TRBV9 CASVRTAQSTDTQYF TGTGCCAGCGTCCGAACAGCGCAGAGCACAGATACGCAGTATTTT
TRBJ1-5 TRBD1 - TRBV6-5 CASSRTTGVQPQHF TGTGCCAGCAGTCGAACGACAGGGGTTCAGCCCCAGCATTTT
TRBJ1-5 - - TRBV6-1 CASNGPNQPQHF TGTGCCAGCAACGGGCCCAATCAGCCCCAGCATTTT
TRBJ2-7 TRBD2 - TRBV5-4 CASSQTSGSAYEQYF TGTGCCAGCAGCCAAACTAGCGGGAGTGCCTACGAGCAGTACTTC
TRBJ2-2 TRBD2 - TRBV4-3 CASSRPTSGRVDTGELFF TGCGCCAGCAGCCGCCCGACTAGCGGGAGGGTTGACACCGGGGAGCTGTTTTTT
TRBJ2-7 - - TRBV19 CASRRRGSGNEQYF TGTGCCAGTAGACGTCGGGGGAGTGGAAACGAGCAGTACTTC
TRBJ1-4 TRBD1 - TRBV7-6 CASRPTGGDEKLFF TGTGCCAGCAGACCTACAGGGGGCGATGAAAAACTGTTTTTT
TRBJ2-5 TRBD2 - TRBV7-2 CASSLGLAGGYWEQETQYF TGTGCCAGCAGCTTGGGACTAGCGGGAGGATATTGGGAACAAGAGACCCAGTACTTC
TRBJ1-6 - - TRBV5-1 CASSLEGVDSPLHF TGCGCCAGCAGCTTGGAAGGGGTCGATTCACCCCTCCACTTT
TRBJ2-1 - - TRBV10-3 CATGTGFFGQFF TGTGCCACAGGAACAGGTTTCTTTGGGCAGTTCTTC
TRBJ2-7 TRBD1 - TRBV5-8 CASSLPYSGTDPYEQYF TGTGCCAGCAGCTTGCCCTACTCCGGGACAGATCCCTACGAGCAGTACTTC
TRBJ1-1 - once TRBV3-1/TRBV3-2 CASSPSGAFTEAFF TGTGCCAGCAGCCCTTCAGGCGCATTCACTGAAGCTTTCTTT
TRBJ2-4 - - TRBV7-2 CASSFWRDANIQYF TGTGCCAGCAGCTTCTGGCGGGATGCAAACATTCAGTACTTC
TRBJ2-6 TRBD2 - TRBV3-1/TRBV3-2 CASSQVAGAPSGANVLTF TGTGCCAGCAGCCAAGTAGCGGGGGCCCCCTCTGGGGCCAACGTCCTGACTTTC
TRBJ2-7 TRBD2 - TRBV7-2 CASSLGASGLAGEQYF TGTGCCAGCAGCTTAGGGGCTTCGGGACTAGCGGGCGAGCAGTACTTC
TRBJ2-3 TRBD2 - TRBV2 CASRIYGGAGDTQYF TGTGCCAGCAGGATTTACGGGGGGGCAGGTGATACGCAGTATTTT
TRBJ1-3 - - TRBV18 CASSPSGWDTIYF TGTGCCAGCTCACCATCGGGGTGGGACACCATATATTTT
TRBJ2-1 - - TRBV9 CASSVEVSGSYNEQFF TGTGCCAGCAGCGTAGAGGTTAGCGGCTCCTACAATGAGCAGTTCTTC
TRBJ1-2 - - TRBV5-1 CASSLGDRLLSGYTF TGCGCCAGCAGCTTGGGTGACAGATTGTTATCTGGCTACACCTTC
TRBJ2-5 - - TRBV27 CASSPLGWGSNQKETQYF TGTGCCAGCAGTCCCCTGGGGTGGGGTAGTAATCAGAAAGAGACCCAGTACTTC
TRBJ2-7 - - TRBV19 CASSIGTGYEQYF TGTGCCAGTAGTATAGGAACAGGCTACGAGCAGTACTTC
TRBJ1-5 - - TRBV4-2 CASSQDSIGIGGNQPQHF TGTGCCAGCAGCCAAGATTCAATAGGGATCGGGGGCAATCAGCCCCAGCATTTT
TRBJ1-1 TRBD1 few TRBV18 CASSPTGEDTEAFF TGTGCCAGCTCACCTACAGGGGAGGACACTGAAGCTTTCTTT
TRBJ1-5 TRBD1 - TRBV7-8 CASSLGRQGTQPQHF TGTGCCAGCAGCTTAGGGCGACAGGGAACTCAGCCCCAGCATTTT
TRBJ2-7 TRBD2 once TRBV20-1 CSASTHSSGSYEQYF TGCAGTGCTAGTACCCACTCTAGCGGCTCCTACGAGCAGTACTTC